The clone carrying this T cell receptor (beta chain) has at least ten counts. Its antigen is still unknown. This record comes from a study of human T cells and chemical hapten exposure. About the research overall: Across the whole study, which lasted roughly 24 weeks, patients were given diphenylcyclopropenone on the scalp once a week. Chiefly women, the patients showed alopecia areata, totalis or universalis. Study results and limitations: Expanded TCRs created a significantly greater count of big CDR3 similarity clusters than controls did.

Stated time point: patch test 3, about 24 weeks after DPC sensitization. Treatment given: therapeutic diphenylcyclopropenone sensitization with weekly scalp DPC. V gave up 7 bases and J gave up 4 bases, with 11 bases separating them. The CDR3 covers 12 residues. Germline CDR1 reads DFQATT; CDR2 reads SNEGSKA (reference sequence). Per the original data handling: Sequenced samples showed a median of roughly 99,000 TCRs each, with counts running from around 20,000 to 690,000. In TCRdb, the RACE reads were re-called with MiXCR into one record per CDR3 protein. These V and J calls originate from TCRdb's pipeline instead of the authors' own analysis. The sample lists some 97,000 distinct CDR3 sequences, 25% to 35% occurring once.

The specimen comprised whole blood, sampled in connection with sensitization to the hapten diphenylcyclopropenone (DPC). This chain joins TRBV20-1 and TRBJ2-1; D is possibly TRBD2 (6 bases). This sequence originates from a man aged 35 to 55 with alopecia areata. Some clones in this sample may be carry-over from other donors' samples. The CDR3 DNA is TGCAGTGAACTAGCCGAATACAATGAGCAGTTCTTC. It is translated as CSELAEYNEQFF.